The sequence of this T cell receptor beta chain was determined in a study of blood T cell repertoires in COVID-19. About the study: From T cells, B-cell-depleted T cells, or PBMCs came the material, which was cDNA or gDNA.

Under the authors' procedure: For nucleated cells, counts were estimated from reference gene primer amplification. The repertoire was sequenced with immunoSEQ multiplex PCR; TCRdb's copy has only in-frame clones and lacks some. Clonal size and the V and J genes are those of that table, whereas D and trimming came from the DNA. Of about 150,000 clones detected, about four fifths appear once; the ten largest clones hold under 0.75%. The CDR3 sequence is 15 residues long. Germline CDR1 is MDHEN and CDR2 is SYDVKM. V was clipped by 5 bases and J by 5 bases; unmatched bases: 8. The receptor comes from a man between 60 and 70 years old with acute or convalescent COVID-19. The sample taken for sequencing was peripheral blood. V is TRBV28 and J is TRBJ2-2; 7 bases fit TRBD2. The CDR3 DNA sequence: TGTGCCAGCAGTCTGGGGGGGAGGGATACCGGGGAGCTGTTTTTT. It is translated as CASSLGGRDTGELFF.